This is a list of T cell receptor beta chains from one sample in a study of blood T cells in healthy people across ages. TCRdb reprocessed the 5' RACE reads with MiXCR, giving one entry per CDR3 protein. This sample has around 800,000 distinct CDR3 sequences, with approximately 24% found just once. A further study also used this sample, focusing on T cells of mothers and their children.

The specimen was blood. The receptors here all came from a boy between 10 and 17 years old in good health. Each CDR3 is given with its conserved first and last residue. Fields, in order: V gene, D gene, clone size, J gene, CDR3 DNA, CDR3 protein. D genes are given only for firm matches. A row's size may be missing; if present it is once, few, many or a size class.

TRBV2	TRBD1	NA	TRBJ2-5	TGTGCCAGCAGAACCGGGACAGGGGGATCCCAAGAGACCCAGTACTTC	CASRTGTGGSQETQYF
TRBV10-2	NA	few	TRBJ1-4	TGCGCCAGCAGGGAGACAGGCCGCGGTGAAAAACTGTTTTTT	CASRETGRGEKLFF
TRBV28	TRBD1	NA	TRBJ1-4	TGTGCCAGCAGTTCCCAACAGGGGGCGAATGAAAAACTGTTTTTT	CASSSQQGANEKLFF
TRBV6-5	NA	few	TRBJ1-3	TGTGCCAGCAGACTCCAGGGGTCTGGAAACACCATATATTTT	CASRLQGSGNTIYF
TRBV10-3	NA	NA	TRBJ2-7	TGTGCCATCAGTAGTAGGGGAGGAGAGCAGTACTTC	CAISSRGGEQYF
TRBV6-2/TRBV6-3	NA	NA	TRBJ1-2	TGTGCCAGCAGTTACTCGACGGAGTCTAACTATGGCTACACCTTC	CASSYSTESNYGYTF
TRBV7-8	TRBD2	few	TRBJ2-1	TGTGCCAGCAGCCCTCATTTATCGGGACTAGCGGACAATGAGCAGTTCTTC	CASSPHLSGLADNEQFF
TRBV9	NA	NA	TRBJ2-1	TGTGCCAGCAGCGGAGGGGGAGGCAGGAACAATGAGCAGTTCTTC	CASSGGGGRNNEQFF
TRBV19	TRBD1	NA	TRBJ1-2	TGTGCCAGTAGTGGATGGACAGGACTTGGCTACACCTTC	CASSGWTGLGYTF
TRBV5-1	NA	NA	TRBJ2-1	TGCGCCAGCAGCTTATACAGGGTAGCGGACAATGAGCAGTTCTTC	CASSLYRVADNEQFF
TRBV9	NA	few	TRBJ2-7	TGTGCCAGCAGCGTCGGACTGGCCGGGTACGAGCAGTACTTC	CASSVGLAGYEQYF
TRBV29-1	NA	few	TRBJ1-6	TGCAGCGTTGCTGGAGGTGACTACCAGAATTCACCCCTCCACTTT	CSVAGGDYQNSPLHF
TRBV12-3/TRBV12-4	NA	NA	TRBJ2-3	TGTGCCAGCAGCCAGGGACGGGGTCGCTTTGATACGCAGTATTTT	CASSQGRGRFDTQYF
TRBV12-3/TRBV12-4	TRBD1	NA	TRBJ1-2	TGTGCCAGCAGTCCGACAGGGACTAATGGCTGCACCTTC	CASSPTGTNGCTF
TRBV10-1	NA	NA	TRBJ2-2	TGCGCCAGCAGTGAGCACGGGGGCGCGAACACCGGGGAGCTGTTTTTT	CASSEHGGANTGELFF
TRBV6-1	NA	NA	TRBJ1-4	TGTGCCAGCAGAAGAAGGGATGGCGAAAAACTGTTTTTT	CASRRRDGEKLFF
TRBV12-3/TRBV12-4	NA	NA	TRBJ2-2	TGTGCCAGCAGCGACGGGCTGAACACCGGGGAGCTGTTTTTT	CASSDGLNTGELFF
TRBV20-1	NA	NA	TRBJ1-1	TGCAGTGCTAGTGCGCCTCGAGACGGGAACACTGAAGCTTTCTTT	CSASAPRDGNTEAFF
TRBV5-1	NA	few	TRBJ1-4	TGCGCCAGCAGCTTGGATGGCAGGAGTTATGAAAAACTGTTTTTT	CASSLDGRSYEKLFF
TRBV30	NA	NA	TRBJ2-3	TGTGCCTGGAGTGTAAGGGGGGCAGATACGCAGTATTTT	CAWSVRGADTQYF
TRBV5-4	TRBD2	NA	TRBJ2-3	TGTGCCAGCAGCTTGGTACTAGCGGGAGCTAGCACAGATACGCAGTATTTT	CASSLVLAGASTDTQYF
TRBV18	NA	many	TRBJ2-5	TGTGCCAGCAGCCCTACCGGGCAAGAGACCCAGTACTTC	CASSPTGQETQYF
TRBV10-2	NA	NA	TRBJ1-2	TGCGCCAGCAGTGCCCGGGGCCCTAGTGATGGCTACACCTTC	CASSARGPSDGYTF
TRBV7-9	NA	few	TRBJ2-5	TGTGCCAGCAGTGACCAGACCCAGTACTTC	CASSDQTQYF
TRBV20-1	NA	few	TRBJ2-1	TGCAGTGCCATAGAGGAGACCGTGAGCAATGAGCAGTTCTTC	CSAIEETVSNEQFF
TRBV5-1	NA	NA	TRBJ2-2	TGCGCCAGCAGCTACACTAGACAGACCGGGGAGCTGTTTTTT	CASSYTRQTGELFF
TRBV24-1	NA	few	TRBJ2-7	TGTGCCACCCAAGATTCGGGACGGCCATCCGAGCAGTACTTC	CATQDSGRPSEQYF
TRBV11-2	NA	few	TRBJ1-2	TGTGCCAGCAGCTTAGATCGGGGCAGCGGCTATGGCTACACCTTC	CASSLDRGSGYGYTF
TRBV29-1	NA	NA	TRBJ2-7	TGCAGCGTTGAAGATGACCGGTTGCGGAGCTCCTACGAGCAGTACTTC	CSVEDDRLRSSYEQYF
TRBV15	NA	NA	TRBJ2-1	TGTGCCACCAGCCTGGATCAATACAATGAGCAGTTCTTC	CATSLDQYNEQFF
TRBV7-3	TRBD1	NA	TRBJ2-1	TGTGCCAGCAGCCCCGGGAAGCGGACAGGGGTCTACAATGAGCAGTTCTTC	CASSPGKRTGVYNEQFF
TRBV5-1	NA	NA	TRBJ2-3	TGCGCCAGCAGCTTGAACGGGGACACAGATGCGCAGTATTTT	CASSLNGDTDAQYF
TRBV9	TRBD2	NA	TRBJ2-1	TGTGTCAGCAGCGTTAGCGGGGGGGGCAATGAGCAGTTCTTC	CVSSVSGGGNEQFF
TRBV7-3	TRBD1	NA	TRBJ2-3	TGTGCCAGCAGCTTAGAGGGGGCAAGGACAGATACGCAGTATTTT	CASSLEGARTDTQYF
TRBV11-1	NA	NA	TRBJ2-6	TGTGCCAGCAGCTTAGGGGGTGACCTCTCTGGGGCCAACGTCCTGACTTTC	CASSLGGDLSGANVLTF
TRBV2	TRBD1	few	TRBJ2-6	TGTGCCAGCAGTGGACAGGGGACACCCTCTGGGGCCAACGTCCTGACTTTC	CASSGQGTPSGANVLTF
TRBV12-3/TRBV12-4	NA	NA	TRBJ2-3	TGTGCCATCCCGGGACCGAGCGCAGATACGCAGTATTTT	CAIPGPSADTQYF
TRBV5-1	NA	NA	TRBJ2-3	TGCGCCAGCAGCTCCCCCCGCGGGCCCCGAGATACGCAGTATTTT	CASSSPRGPRDTQYF
TRBV20-1	NA	NA	TRBJ1-2	TGCAGTGCTAGAGATGAGGGGGGAGCCGTTTGGGGCTACACCTTC	CSARDEGGAVWGYTF
TRBV27	NA	few	TRBJ2-5	TGTGCCAGCAGTTCCCTACCCGGGCAGGTCGGTCAGACCCAGTACTTC	CASSSLPGQVGQTQYF
TRBV20-1	TRBD1	many	TRBJ2-5	TGCAGTGCTATCCCGGGACAGGCCCGAGAGACCCAGTACTTC	CSAIPGQARETQYF
TRBV5-1	NA	few	TRBJ2-3	TGCGCCAGCAGCTTGCACAGGGACACAGATACGCAGTATTTT	CASSLHRDTDTQYF
TRBV4-1	NA	few	TRBJ2-1	TGCGCCAGCAGCCAAACGGGAGTAACAAATGAGCAGTTCTTC	CASSQTGVTNEQFF
TRBV5-5	NA	NA	TRBJ2-6	TGTGCCAGCAGCTTGCTACCCCGGGACAGGGCCAACGTCCTGACTTTC	CASSLLPRDRANVLTF
TRBV9	TRBD2	few	TRBJ2-5	TGTGCCAGCAGCCCCCAGGCGGGGGGGAAAGAGACCCAGTACTTC	CASSPQAGGKETQYF
TRBV29-1	NA	few	TRBJ2-2	TGCAGCGCTTCCGGGCAGACGATAACCGGGGAGCTGTTTTTT	CSASGQTITGELFF
TRBV12-3/TRBV12-4	NA	NA	TRBJ1-1	TGTGCCAGCAGTACGATGGAGAACACTGAAGCTTTCTTT	CASSTMENTEAFF
TRBV3-1	TRBD2	NA	TRBJ2-1	TGTGCCACCGACGGGGGGACTAGTACCTACAATGAGCAGTTCTTC	CATDGGTSTYNEQFF
TRBV3-1	NA	NA	TRBJ2-5	TGTGCCAGCAGCCAAACCCAGCGGCAAGAGACCCAGTACTTC	CASSQTQRQETQYF
TRBV29-1	TRBD2	NA	TRBJ2-3	TGCAGCGTTGATTTTGCGGGGGGGAGCACAGATACGCAGTATTTT	CSVDFAGGSTDTQYF
TRBV15	NA	few	TRBJ1-5	TGTGCCACCAGCAGAGAGGGTCTTAGCAATCAGCCCCAGCATTTT	CATSREGLSNQPQHF